Below, 14 T cell receptor beta chains from the same sample are listed, as sequenced in a study of T cells in Graves' hyperthyroidism and ophthalmopathy. TCR beta CDR3 sequences were amplified from RNA transcripts. A set of HTBI primers served as the primers for a first-round RT-PCR of the TCR CDR3. In TCRdb, the multiplex PCR reads were re-called with MiXCR into one record per CDR3 protein. The sample lists over 450,000 distinct CDR3 sequences, roughly 18% occurring once. Specimen: blood. The receptor set was obtained from a woman younger than 30 with Graves' ophthalmopathy.

This clonotype has more than one count but fewer than ten. The chain links TRBV5-4 to TRBJ1-2, with D possibly being TRBD1 (5 bases). Trimming shortened V by 0 bases and J by 2 bases, and 8 bases separated the two germline ends. CDR3 size: 14 residues. Germline V gene data show CDR1 as SGHNT and CDR2 as YYREEE (reference sequence). CDR3 region: CASSLAGINYGYTF. CDR3 sequence (DNA): TGTGCCAGCAGCTTGGCAGGGATCAACTATGGCTACACCTTC. Drawing the rest from reference TRBV5-4 and TRBJ1-2, the complete variable domain is ETGVTQSPTHLIKTRGQQVTLRCSSQSGHNTVSWYQQALGQGPQFIFQYYREEENGRGNFPPRFSGLQFPNYSSELNVNALELDDSALYLCASSLAGINYGYTFGSGTRLTVV.

This clonotype was seen a few times. This chain connects TRBV7-9 to TRBJ1-1; tentative D call: TRBD1 (5 bases). CDR3 length: 13 amino acids. Germline values: CDR1 SEHNR, CDR2 FQNEAQ (reference sequence). Trimming took off 7 bases at V and 11 bases at J, with 20 bases between the two ends. In DNA form, the CDR3 reads TGTGCCAGCACCCACCTTATGGGGCTCGCGGCTTTCTTT. Residues: CASTHLMGLAAFF. The full variable domain, completed using reference TRBV7-9 and TRBJ1-1, is DTGVSQNPRHKITKRGQNVTFRCDPISEHNRLYWYRQTLGQGPEFLTYFQNEAQLEKSRLLSDRFSAERPKGSFSTLEIQRTEQGDSAMYLCASTHLMGLAAFFGQGTRLTVV.

This clonotype turned up a few times. The chain recombines TRBV15 with TRBJ1-1, with D possibly being TRBD1 (5 bases). In germline, CDR1 is LNHNV, CDR2 YYDKDF (reference sequence). Trimming removed 3 bases at V and 0 bases at J, with 8 bases between. The CDR3 runs to 14 residues. As DNA, the CDR3 is TGTGCCACCAGCAGGACAGCCATGAACACTGAAGCTTTCTTT. It is translated as CATSRTAMNTEAFF.

This clonotype occurred many times. The gene calls are TRBV7-3 and TRBJ2-2; TRBD2 is a possible D gene (5 bases). Per the germline V gene, CDR1 is SGHTA and CDR2 is FQGTGA. The V end lost 2 bases, the J end lost 3 bases, and 7 bases lay between the germline ends. The CDR3 loop spans 14 amino acids. The CDR3: CASSLEGYTGELFF. As DNA, the CDR3 is TGTGCCAGCAGCTTAGAGGGTTACACCGGGGAGCTGTTTTTT.

The rearrangement uses TRBV29-1 and TRBJ1-3; 12 bases fit TRBD1. The CDR3 covers 14 residues. V was pared by 7 bases and J by 8 bases, with 9 bases of the junction left unmatched. CDR1 and CDR2 from the germline V gene are SQVTM and ANQGSEA. CDR3 in DNA: TGCAGCGCCCACCCGGGACAGGGGGCAGACACCATATATTTT. Amino acid sequence: CSAHPGQGADTIYF.

The chain has TRBV3-1 and TRBJ2-2; 7 nucleotides agree with TRBD2. The germline V gene has CDR1 LGHDT and CDR2 YNNKEL (reference sequence). Trimming removed 2 bases from V and 5 bases from J; junction bases left unmatched: 11. The CDR3 consists of 17 residues. This chain's CDR3 is CASSQKQRDAKTGELFF. DNA for the CDR3: TGTGCCAGCAGCCAAAAGCAGCGGGACGCTAAGACCGGGGAGCTGTTTTTT.

This clonotype was seen only a few times. The chain uses TRBV7-6 and TRBJ2-7; 14 nucleotides match TRBD2. The CDR3 extends over 14 amino acids. Germline loops: CDR1 SGHVS, CDR2 FNYEAQ. V shed 6 bases and J 9 bases; nucleotides not matched to a gene: 7. As DNA, the CDR3 is TGTGCCAGCAGTCCGGGACTAGCGGGAGTGAGGCAGTACTTC. Its translation: CASSPGLAGVRQYF. The full variable domain, with the rest looked up from reference TRBV7-6 and TRBJ2-7, is GAGVSQSPRYKVTKRGQDVALRCDPISGHVSLYWYRQALGQGPEFLTYFNYEAQQDKSGLPNDRFSAERPEGSISTLTIQRTEQRDSAMYRCASSPGLAGVRQYFGPGTRLTVT.

With respect to this clonotype: A single base separates this from a much larger clone, so it may be a read error. The chain uses TRBV6-1 and TRBJ2-7; weak D call: TRBD1 (5 bases). Germline V gene sequence: CDR1 MNHNS, CDR2 SASEGT. The CDR3 spans 16 residues. The CDR3 DNA reads TGTGCCGGCAGTGACGAAGGTGGGGCACAATCCTACGAGCAGTACTTC. Translation gives CAGSDEGGAQSYEQYF.

This clonotype was observed a handful of times. The genes are TRBV20-1 and TRBJ2-4; TRBD2 is a possible D gene (5 bases). The germline V gene has CDR1 DFQATT and CDR2 SNEGSKA (reference sequence). The CDR3 extends over 17 amino acids. V was cut by 0 bases and J by 3 bases, with 18 bases left in between. The CDR3 bases are TGCAGTGCTAGAGATCTGGGAGACCCCCGGCTCAAAAACATTCAGTACTTC. Its translation is CSARDLGDPRLKNIQYF.

This clonotype occurred many times. V usage is TRBV7-8 and J usage is TRBJ2-2; weak D call: TRBD1 (6 bases). This CDR3 spans 13 amino acids. V was trimmed by 10 bases and J by 8 bases, leaving 17 bases between them. Germline V gene sequence: CDR1 SGHVS, CDR2 FQNEAQ. The DNA for the CDR3 is TGTGCCACCGCTCAGGGGCGGTCGGGGGAGCTGTTTTTT. Translated: CATAQGRSGELFF.

The chain is built from TRBV10-3 and TRBJ1-3; D might be TRBD1 (5 bases). CDR3 length: 15 residues. Per the germline V gene, CDR1 is ENHRY and CDR2 is SYGVKD. Trimming took off 0 bases at V and 4 bases at J, with 10 bases between the two ends. The CDR3 loop is CAISESGTSGNTIYF. The CDR3 nucleotides are TGTGCCATCAGTGAGTCGGGGACGTCAGGAAACACCATATATTTT.

This clonotype was observed at least ten times. This chain uses TRBV6-1 with TRBJ1-2, with 11 positions matching TRBD1. V was clipped by 5 bases and J by 7 bases; unmatched bases: 9. The CDR3 sequence is 15 residues long. The germline V gene encodes CDR1 MNHNS and CDR2 SASEGT. The CDR3 reads CASSPQGQGVSGYTF. CDR3 sequence (DNA): TGTGCCAGCAGTCCCCAGGGACAGGGGGTATCTGGCTACACCTTC.

This clonotype was seen at least ten times. This chain connects TRBV2 to TRBJ2-7; 8 bases map to TRBD2. Germline V gene data show CDR1 as SNHLY and CDR2 as FYNNEI. V lost 1 base to trimming and J lost 0 bases; unmatched junction nucleotides: 8. This CDR3 comprises 17 residues. CDR3 sequence: CASSEETGAGGSYEQYF. CDR3 bases: TGTGCCAGCAGTGAAGAGACCGGTGCGGGAGGCTCCTACGAGCAGTACTTC.

As concerns this clonotype: Compared with germline, one end of the junction differs, possibly owing to a read error. The genes are TRBV6-1 and TRBJ2-1; 8 nucleotides align to TRBD2. Germline CDR1 MNHNS, CDR2 SASEGT. This CDR3 has 15 residues. The CDR3 loop reads CASREAGETYNEQFF. CDR3 nucleotides: TGTGCCAGCAGAGAAGCGGGAGAGACCTACAATGAGCAGTTCTTC.